One sample yielded the 25 T cell receptor beta chains listed below, sequenced in a study of blood T cell repertoires in COVID-19. Clones were sequenced by immunoSEQ multiplex PCR, and TCRdb holds only the in-frame ones, with some missing. The sample contains about 440,000 clones, about 85% of which appear only once. Specimen: PBMCs or T cells enriched from blood (not recorded which). These receptors originate from a woman younger than 35 with acute COVID-19.

The chain couples TRBV27 to TRBJ1-2, with TRBD1 identical over 7 bases. The CDR3 is made up of 13 amino acids. The germline gives CDR1 MNHEY, CDR2 SMNVEV (reference sequence). V trimming: 6 bases; J trimming: 6 bases; junction bases outside the gene matches: 7. In DNA form, the CDR3 reads TGTGCCAGCAGACCCGACAGGGTCCATGGCTACACCTTC. Protein sequence: CASRPDRVHGYTF.

V usage is TRBV7-2 and J usage is TRBJ2-5; TRBD2 aligns across 7 bases. This CDR3 comprises 15 residues. The V gene's germline CDR1 is SGHTA and CDR2 FQGNSA. The junction had 10 bases not matched to a gene; V was cut back by 4 bases and J by 5 bases. The CDR3 protein is CASSSSGRAEETQYF. Written as DNA, the CDR3 is TGTGCCAGCAGCTCTAGCGGAAGGGCTGAGGAGACCCAGTACTTC.

V and J are TRBV3-1 (or the pseudogene TRBV3-2) and TRBJ2-7, with 11 bases identical to TRBD1. Per the germline V gene, CDR1 is LGHDT and CDR2 is YNNKEL (reference sequence). V was pared by 4 bases and J by 2 bases, with 4 bases of the junction left unmatched. The CDR3 extends over 15 amino acids. In DNA, the CDR3 is TGTGCCAGCAGCCGAACGGGACAGGGGGCCTACGAGCAGTACTTC. It specifies CASSRTGQGAYEQYF.

The genes are TRBV7-6 and TRBJ2-5; 7 bases fit TRBD1. Per germline, CDR1 SGHVS and CDR2 FNYEAQ. V lost 1 base and J lost 5; bases outside the gene matches: 10. The CDR3 runs to 16 residues. CDR3 bases: TGTGCCAGCAGCTTAGGGAACCGGGACAGTTCTGAGACCCAGTACTTC. Translation: CASSLGNRDSSETQYF.

The chain has TRBV30 and TRBJ1-6; TRBD1 aligns across 7 bases. J lost 5 bases, V lost 2 bases, and 12 bases had no gene match. Germline V CDR1 and CDR2: GTSNPN, SVGIG (reference sequence). This CDR3 has 17 residues. CDR3 region: CAWSWWTGLGDNSPLHF. The CDR3 DNA is TGTGCCTGGAGTTGGTGGACAGGCCTCGGGGATAATTCACCCCTCCACTTT.

The chain combines TRBV7-8 with TRBJ2-7, with 7 bases fitting TRBD1. V lost 5 bases, J lost 5 bases, and 6 bases stayed unmatched. The length of the CDR3 is 13 residues. Per the germline V gene, CDR1 is SGHVS and CDR2 is FQNEAQ. CDR3: CASSSRTGDEQYF. DNA for the CDR3: TGTGCCAGCAGCAGTCGGACAGGCGACGAGCAGTACTTC.

V is TRBV1 and J is TRBJ1-1; the D call of TRBD1 is as the table states it, not checked on the DNA. TRBV1 is annotated as a pseudogene. This CDR3 region has 14 residues. CDR3 residues: CTSSQVDRDTEAFF. In nucleotides, the CDR3 is TGCACCAGCAGCCAAGTCGACAGGGACACTGAAGCTTTCTTT.

This sequence joins TRBV4-1 and TRBJ2-7, with TRBD1 identical over 10 bases. This CDR3 comprises 16 residues. Losses at the gene ends were 3 bases for V and 4 bases for J; bases not matched to a gene: 9. Germline V gene sequence: CDR1 MGHRA, CDR2 YSYEKL. This CDR3 is CASSQEDRGVFYEQYF. The CDR3 DNA reads as TGCGCCAGCAGCCAGGAGGACAGGGGGGTATTTTACGAGCAGTACTTC.

V usage is TRBV12-5 and J usage is TRBJ1-1; D is undetermined. V lost 3 bases, J lost 3 bases, and 8 bases lay in between. CDR3 length: 13 amino acids. Germline CDR1 LGHNT, CDR2 FRNRAP. The CDR3: CASGLGLHTEAFF. Here the CDR3 DNA reads TGTGCTAGTGGTTTAGGACTTCACACTGAAGCTTTCTTT.

This sequence joins TRBV2 and TRBJ1-2; no reliable D call. Germline CDR1 reads SNHLY; CDR2 reads FYNNEI. The CDR3 length is 11 residues. Trimming stripped 8 bases from V and 2 bases from J, with 6 bases between. The DNA of the CDR3 is TGTGCCAGCGGGCTAAACTATGGCTACACCTTC. As protein: CASGLNYGYTF.

J is TRBJ1-6 and V is TRBV21-1; the table's D call, TRBD1, was not checked against the DNA. TRBV21-1 constitutes a pseudogene. The CDR3 contains 17 residues. CDR3 bases: TGTGCCAGCAGCAGAGACAGGGTCAATTGGTATAATTCACCCCTCCACTTT. It specifies CASSRDRVNWYNSPLHF.

The rearrangement links TRBV5-1 to TRBJ2-7, with TRBD1 matching 9 bases. Germline V CDR1 and CDR2: SGHRS, YFSETQ. This CDR3 has 17 amino acids. With V trimmed by 2 bases and J by 2 bases, 11 bases remained unmatched. The CDR3 region is CASSFVPGQGSTYEQYF. CDR3 in DNA: TGCGCCAGCAGCTTTGTACCGGGACAGGGTTCGACCTACGAGCAGTACTTC.

A few counts support this clone. The genes are TRBV7-2 and TRBJ2-7, with 8 bases fitting TRBD1. The CDR3 extends over 14 amino acids. V lost 5 bases, J lost 5 bases, and 8 bases stayed unmatched. Germline values: CDR1 SGHTA, CDR2 FQGNSA. The CDR3, as DNA: TGTGCCAGCAGCATTGGACAGGGTCGAAACGAGCAGTACTTC. It yields the protein CASSIGQGRNEQYF.

The gene calls are TRBV5-5 and TRBJ2-7, with 9 bases that match TRBD2. Germline V gives CDR1 SGHKS, CDR2 YYEKEE (reference sequence). The CDR3 length is 15 residues. V was clipped by 3 bases and J by 2 bases; unmatched bases: 6. CDR3 loop: CASSSGTSFTYEQYF. DNA for the CDR3: TGTGCCAGCAGCTCCGGGACTAGCTTTACCTACGAGCAGTACTTC.

This chain uses TRBV18 with TRBJ2-1, with unresolved D. The CDR3 spans 12 residues. Per germline, CDR1 KGHSH and CDR2 LQKENI. V gave up 4 bases and J gave up 7 bases, with 8 bases separating them. Written as DNA, the CDR3 is TGTGCCAGCTCACTTCGTCGGAATGAGCAGTTCTTC. Translating gives CASSLRRNEQFF.

This clone was detected once. V and J are TRBV19 and TRBJ2-7; TRBD1 aligns across 8 bases. V shed 5 bases, J shed 6 bases, and the junction held 18 bases outside the gene matches. The germline CDR1 and CDR2 sequences are LNHDA and SQIVND (reference sequence). The CDR3 is made up of 17 amino acids. CDR3 sequence: CASSPLHTLDRATEQYF. The CDR3 bases are TGTGCCAGTAGTCCGTTACATACCCTGGACAGGGCGACCGAGCAGTACTTC.

This rearrangement joins TRBV30 to TRBJ2-5; 7 positions match TRBD1. Germline V lookup: CDR1 GTSNPN, CDR2 SVGIG (reference sequence). The length of the CDR3 is 13 residues. V gave up 2 bases and J gave up 4 bases; unmatched junction bases: 4. The CDR3 DNA sequence: TGTGCCTGGAGTACCACAGGGGTAGAGACCCAGTACTTC. Translating it yields CAWSTTGVETQYF. Based on the CDR3 plus reference TRBV30 and TRBJ2-5, the full variable domain is SQTIHQWPATLVQPVGSPLSLECTVEGTSNPNLYWYRQAAGRGLQLLFYSVGIGQISSEVPQNLSASRPQDRQFILSSKKLLLSDSGFYLCAWSTTGVETQYFGPGTRLLVL.

The rearrangement links TRBV25-1 to TRBJ2-1; TRBD2 matches at 7 bases. Per germline, CDR1 MGHDK and CDR2 SYGVNS. This CDR3 comprises 16 residues. The trim removed 4 bases at V and 4 bases at J, leaving 10 bases unmatched. Here the CDR3 reads CASSGDSGWAYNEQFF. The CDR3 bases are TGTGCCAGCAGTGGGGATAGCGGGTGGGCTTACAATGAGCAGTTCTTC.

The J gene is TRBJ2-1, the V gene TRBV29-1; 11 bases fit TRBD2. With V trimmed by 5 bases and J by 0 bases, 9 bases remained unmatched. The CDR3 is made up of 17 amino acids. Germline loops: CDR1 SQVTM, CDR2 ANQGSEA. The CDR3 DNA reads TGCAGCGTTCTTGGGACTAGCGGAATGAGCTCCTACAATGAGCAGTTCTTC. Protein product: CSVLGTSGMSSYNEQFF.

The genes are TRBV3-1 (or the pseudogene TRBV3-2) and TRBJ2-7, with D unclear. Germline CDR1 LGHDT, CDR2 YNNKEL (reference sequence). This CDR3 spans 11 amino acids. V was cut by 2 bases and J by 4 bases, with 3 bases left in between. The CDR3 reads CASSQHYEQYF. CDR3 in DNA: TGTGCCAGCAGCCAACATTACGAGCAGTACTTC.

This sequence joins TRBV29-1 and TRBJ2-1; D ambiguous. The CDR3 is 11 amino acids. V lost 3 bases and J 5 bases, leaving 5 bases between the germline ends. The germline CDR1 and CDR2 sequences are SQVTM and ANQGSEA. This CDR3 is CSVDGHNEQFF. DNA for the CDR3: TGCAGCGTTGATGGCCACAATGAGCAGTTCTTC.

The V and J genes are TRBV5-6 and TRBJ1-6, with D unclear. V lost 0 bases to trimming and J lost 3 bases, with 10 bases between them. CDR3 length: 16 amino acids. Germline CDR1 is SGHDT and CDR2 is YYEEEE. The CDR3 sequence: CASSLGGSFYNSPLHF. DNA of the CDR3: TGTGCCAGCAGCTTGGGCGGCAGCTTCTATAATTCACCCCTCCACTTT.

The V gene is TRBV4-1, the J gene TRBJ2-1, with 7 bases identical to TRBD2. There are 15 residues in the CDR3. Germline CDR1 reads MGHRA; CDR2 reads YSYEKL. V was pared by 1 base and J by 4 bases, with 4 bases of the junction left unmatched. CDR3 sequence (DNA): TGCGCCAGCAGCCAAGGGCGGGAGAGATACAATGAGCAGTTCTTC. It specifies CASSQGRERYNEQFF.

The V and J genes are TRBV7-8 and TRBJ1-5; 9 bases fit TRBD1. The germline V gene has CDR1 SGHVS and CDR2 FQNEAQ. V shed 5 bases and J 5 bases; nucleotides not matched to a gene: 4. The CDR3 length is 14 residues. CDR3 protein: CASSPRTGDQPQHF. CDR3 nucleotide sequence: TGTGCCAGCAGCCCCAGGACAGGGGATCAGCCCCAGCATTTT.

This clone was counted between two and nine times. This chain links TRBV29-1 with TRBJ1-1; 7 nucleotides align to TRBD1. Germline CDR1 and CDR2: SQVTM and ANQGSEA. This CDR3 spans 14 amino acids. After removal of 3 bases from V and 3 bases from J, the junction contained 7 bases not matched to a gene. CDR3 sequence reads: CSVDSGTADTEAFF. The CDR3 DNA sequence: TGCAGCGTTGACTCCGGGACAGCGGACACTGAAGCTTTCTTT.